Following are 32 T cell receptor beta chains from one sample sequenced in a study of T cells in Graves' hyperthyroidism and ophthalmopathy (dated by TCRdb to between 2018 and 2020). Preparation of the library involved multiplex PCR. TCRdb lists the instrument as Illumina HiSeq 2000. TCR beta CDR3 regions were amplified from RNA transcripts. For the first round of RT-PCR on the TCR CDR3, the HTBI primer set was used together with the Qiagen OneStep RT-PCR kit. TCRdb reran the public reads through fastp at Q25 and MiXCR, keeping productive beta chains. Duplicate CDR3 protein sequences are folded into a single record with the most common DNA and genes. The sample profile shows about 560,000 distinct CDR3 sequences; approximately 14% of them were found once. The top ten clones comprise roughly 7.3% of the sample. Sequenced material: blood. The receptors come from a woman in her 30s with Graves' hyperthyroidism.

A few counts support this clonotype. The V call is TRBV6-2 or TRBV6-3, the J call TRBJ2-7; possible D gene TRBD1, 6 bases. Between the trimmed V and J ends, which lost 0 bases and 2 bases, there was a span of 8 bases. The CDR3 is made up of 14 amino acids. Germline CDR1 and CDR2: MNHEY and SVGEGT. CDR3 coding DNA: TGTGCCAGCAGTTACTCGGGACAACCCTACGAGCAGTACTTC. This encodes CASSYSGQPYEQYF.

In its sample, this clonotype was seen a few times. The DNA of the CDR3 is TGTGCCAGCAGTTCCTCCAGGCAGGGGGGGTCGTCGGCTGGGGCCAACGTCCTGACTTTC. This codes for CASSSSRQGGSSAGANVLTF. The chain has TRBV6-1 and TRBJ2-6, with D perhaps assigned TRBD1 or TRBD2 (7 bases each). V lost 5 bases and J 2 bases, leaving 25 bases between the germline ends. The V gene's germline CDR1 is MNHNS and CDR2 SASEGT. CDR3 length: 20 amino acids.

This clonotype was seen only a few times. This chain joins TRBV27 and TRBJ2-3; the D gene is possibly TRBD2 (6 bases). The germline CDR1 and CDR2 sequences are MNHEY and SMNVEV (reference sequence). Trimming pared 7 bases from V and 8 bases from J, leaving 10 bases between. CDR3 size: 11 residues. CDR3 sequence reads: CASTSGATQYF. CDR3 DNA sequence: TGTGCCAGCACCTCGGGAGCTACGCAGTATTTT.

This clonotype has a count of ten or more. The genes are TRBV10-3 and TRBJ2-1; 8 bases are a match to TRBD1. In germline, CDR1 is ENHRY, CDR2 SYGVKD. Germline trimming cut 11 bases from V and 8 bases from J; bases unmatched to any gene: 8. The CDR3 spans 12 residues. The CDR3 DNA reads TGTGCCTCGCGGGACAGGACATATGAGCAGTTCTTC. Residues: CASRDRTYEQFF.

This clonotype was counted a few times. J is TRBJ1-1 and V is TRBV5-8; D is perhaps TRBD1 (6 bases). Trimming removed 2 bases from V and 8 bases from J, with 19 bases in between. The CDR3 spans 15 residues. Looked up from germline, CDR1 is SGHTS and CDR2 is YDEGEE. CDR3 nucleotide sequence: TGTGCCAGCAGCTTCACCCGGCCCGCAGGGGAAGAAGCTTTCTTT. Translating it yields CASSFTRPAGEEAFF.

In its sample, this clonotype was seen many times. The rearrangement uses TRBV7-2 and TRBJ2-3; 12 bases agree with TRBD2. The CDR3 has 16 residues. In germline, CDR1 is SGHTA, CDR2 FQGNSA. V was pared by 1 base and J by 5 bases, with 4 bases of the junction left unmatched. DNA for the CDR3: TGTGCCAGCAGCTTAGTGACTAGCGGGAGTTTAGATACGCAGTATTTT. Its protein is CASSLVTSGSLDTQYF.

The chain employs TRBV20-1 and TRBJ2-2; 10 nucleotides line up with TRBD2. The J segment lost 4 bases and the V segment lost 0 bases, leaving 14 bases of the junction unmatched. There are 19 residues in the CDR3. Germline loops: CDR1 DFQATT, CDR2 SNEGSKA (reference sequence). In DNA, the CDR3 is TGCAGTGCTAGAGATACCATAGCGGGAGGCCCACTGGGCACCGGGGAGCTGTTTTTT. Encoded protein: CSARDTIAGGPLGTGELFF.

This clonotype was seen many times. The chain carries TRBV13 and TRBJ2-2; D might be TRBD2 (6 bases). V was pared by 5 bases and J by 5 bases, with 21 bases between. CDR1 and CDR2 (germline): PRHDT, FYEKMQ (reference sequence). This CDR3 spans 17 amino acids. The CDR3: CASSANGLTTQTGELFF. In DNA, the CDR3 is TGTGCCAGCAGCGCCAACGGACTAACGACACAAACCGGGGAGCTGTTTTTT.

The DNA for the CDR3 is TGCAGTGCTAGCGCAGGACTACAGGTGAACAATGAGCAGTTCTTC. Translation: CSASAGLQVNNEQFF. The rearrangement uses TRBV20-1 and TRBJ2-1, with D possibly being TRBD2 (6 bases). This CDR3 is 15 amino acids long. CDR1 is DFQATT and CDR2 is SNEGSKA in the germline V gene (reference sequence). Trimming left V 3 bases short and J 5 bases short, with 17 bases between.

This clonotype was counted ten times or more. The rearrangement uses TRBV6-1 and TRBJ1-6, with a weak D call TRBD1 (6 bases). CDR1 is MNHNS, CDR2 SASEGT, per germline. V was shortened by 5 bases and J by 9 bases, with 17 bases between the two germline ends. The CDR3 has 15 residues. DNA of the CDR3: TGTGCCAGCAGTACCGGACAGTGGGGAAGTTCACCCCTCCACTTT. Its protein product is CASSTGQWGSSPLHF.

Notes on this clonotype: It may be a read error: a sequence one base away is much more abundant. It is likely a read error, because the conserved phenylalanine at the end of the CDR3 is missing. The chain couples TRBV28 to TRBJ2-7; possible D gene TRBD2, 6 bases. V lost 6 bases to trimming and J lost 3 bases, with 21 bases between them. The CDR3 is 16 amino acids. Germline lookup yields CDR1 MDHEN and CDR2 SYDVKM. The CDR3: CASSLRDGSGVYEQYL. CDR3 DNA sequence: TGTGCCAGCAGCTTGCGGGATGGGTCGGGGGTCTACGAGCAGTACCTC.

This clonotype was seen at least ten times. The rearrangement uses TRBV7-2 and TRBJ2-3; 9 positions match TRBD2. From germline, CDR1 is SGHTA and CDR2 FQGNSA. The J segment lost 1 base and the V segment lost 6 bases, leaving 5 bases of the junction unmatched. The CDR3 has 15 residues. Written as DNA, the CDR3 is TGTGCCAGCAGTCCTAGCGGGATTCGCACAGATACGCAGTATTTT. Encoded protein: CASSPSGIRTDTQYF. Full variable domain (missing parts from reference TRBV7-2 and TRBJ2-3): GAGVSQSPSNKVTEKGKDVELRCDPISGHTALYWYRQSLGQGLEFLIYFQGNSAPDKSGLPSDRFSAERTGGSVSTLTIQRTQQEDSAVYLCASSPSGIRTDTQYFGPGTRLTVL.

Points on this clonotype: A much larger clone differs by one base, so this may be a read error. The chain carries TRBV5-1 and TRBJ2-3, with D uncertain. Trimming took 4 bases from V and 4 from J, leaving 16 bases between them. CDR1 is SGHRS, CDR2 YFSETQ, per germline. This CDR3 contains 15 residues. CDR3 coding DNA: TGCGCCAGCAGCCGCACTGGCGGTGATGCAGATACGCAGTATTTT. Its translation: CASSRTGGDADTQYF.

The J gene is TRBJ2-7, the V gene TRBV28; D could derive from TRBD1 or TRBD2 (5 bases each). The V end was cut by 5 bases, the J end by 2 bases, with 16 bases between. CDR3 length equals 15 residues. Germline loops: CDR1 MDHEN, CDR2 SYDVKM. The DNA for the CDR3 is TGTGCCAGCAGTGGATACCGGGACGGAACCTACGAGCAGTACTTC. The encoded protein is CASSGYRDGTYEQYF.

In its sample, this clonotype was seen many times. The DNA of the CDR3 is TGCGCCAGCAGCTTGGTTGGACTGGGAGGCACTGAAGCTTTCTTT. Protein sequence: CASSLVGLGGTEAFF. This rearrangement joins TRBV5-1 to TRBJ1-1; D gene unclear. CDR1 and CDR2 (germline): SGHRS, YFSETQ. The CDR3 is made up of 15 amino acids. V lost 0 bases, J lost 4 bases, and 13 bases lay in between.

The sample holds many counts of this clonotype. The rearrangement joins TRBV7-6 to TRBJ1-2, with D perhaps matching TRBD1 (6 bases). The germline CDR1 and CDR2 sequences are SGHVS and FNYEAQ. V lost 5 bases to trimming and J lost 4 bases, with 11 bases between them. The CDR3 spans 13 residues. For the CDR3, the DNA is TGTGCCAGCAGCACCAGAGGGGGCTATGGCTACACCTTC. It translates to CASSTRGGYGYTF.

The chain couples TRBV19 to TRBJ2-7, with 7 bases fitting TRBD1. This CDR3 contains 16 residues. V gave up 1 base and J gave up 0 bases; unmatched junction bases: 6. CDR1 LNHDA and CDR2 SQIVND come from the germline V gene (reference sequence). CDR3 region: CASSIVPGQSSYEQYF. In nucleotides, the CDR3 is TGTGCCAGTAGTATAGTGCCGGGACAGAGCTCCTACGAGCAGTACTTC.

This clonotype showed up just a few times. The CDR3 is CASSPPVSGELFF. As DNA, the CDR3 is TGTGCCAGCAGCCCCCCTGTATCGGGGGAGCTGTTTTTT. The chain combines TRBV7-9 with TRBJ2-2; D is undetermined. Germline-derived CDR1 and CDR2 are SEHNR and FQNEAQ (reference sequence). V lost 5 bases, J lost 8 bases, and 12 bases lay in between. The CDR3 spans 13 residues.

The V and J genes are TRBV6-1 and TRBJ2-1, with 12 bases matching TRBD2. V gave up 5 bases and J gave up 7 bases; unmatched junction bases: 6. Germline CDR1 MNHNS, CDR2 SASEGT. The CDR3 sequence is 15 residues long. The CDR3 DNA sequence: TGTGCCAGCAGTAAGCTAGCGGGAGGGCTAAATGAGCAGTTCTTC. Translated, it gives CASSKLAGGLNEQFF.

The rearrangement uses TRBV6-2 or TRBV6-3 and TRBJ1-5; 9 positions agree with TRBD1. The CDR3 consists of 15 residues. In germline, CDR1 is MNHEY, CDR2 SVGEGT. J was trimmed by 6 bases and V by 5 bases; bases with no gene match: 8. CDR3 nucleotide sequence: TGTGCCAGCAGTGCGTTCGGACAGGGGCCTCAGCCCCAGCATTTT. It encodes CASSAFGQGPQPQHF.

The J gene is TRBJ2-7, the V gene TRBV3-1; perhaps TRBD1 as D (5 bases). V lost 1 base to trimming and J lost 3 bases, with 19 bases between them. CDR3 length: 17 residues. CDR1 is LGHDT and CDR2 is YNNKEL in the germline V gene (reference sequence). CDR3 DNA sequence: TGTGCCAGCAGCCAAGCACTCAGGGTTTCGGGTTTCTACGAGCAGTACTTC. Its protein product is CASSQALRVSGFYEQYF.

This clonotype was counted at least ten times. This CDR3 is CASSLQGAVYGYTF. In nucleotides, the CDR3 is TGTGCCAGCAGCCTGCAGGGGGCCGTCTATGGCTACACCTTC. The V call is TRBV7-2, the J call TRBJ1-2, with 8 bases aligning to TRBD1. The CDR3 spans 14 residues. The germline V gene encodes CDR1 SGHTA and CDR2 FQGNSA. Unmatched junction bases numbered 6, after V lost 5 bases and J lost 4 bases.

This clonotype was found a few times. The chain is built from TRBV20-1 and TRBJ2-1; D is unclear. Germline V lookup: CDR1 DFQATT, CDR2 SNEGSKA (reference sequence). CDR3 length equals 13 residues. Trimming pared 1 base from V and 7 bases from J, leaving 11 bases between. For the CDR3, the DNA is TGCAGTGCTAGAGCCCCCGTCGGGAATGAGCAGTTCTTC. Its translation is CSARAPVGNEQFF.

This clonotype showed up many times. The CDR3 reads CASSSQRYNEQFF. The CDR3 region has the DNA TGTGCCAGCAGCTCTCAGCGGTACAATGAGCAGTTCTTC. V gene TRBV7-9 combines with J gene TRBJ2-1; D is possibly TRBD2 (5 bases). The V end was cut by 4 bases, the J end by 4 bases, with 8 bases between. CDR3 length: 13 amino acids. Germline V lookup: CDR1 SEHNR, CDR2 FQNEAQ (reference sequence).

The genes are TRBV9 and TRBJ2-4; possibly TRBD2 for D (6 bases). V lost 4 bases, J lost 5 bases, and 13 bases lay in between. The V gene's germline CDR1 is SGDLS and CDR2 YYNGEE. The CDR3 loop spans 14 amino acids. CDR3 residues: CASSPSPGENIQYF. CDR3 nucleotides: TGTGCCAGCAGCCCAAGCCCGGGGGAAAACATTCAGTACTTC.

A few counts support this clonotype. The J gene is TRBJ2-7, the V gene TRBV6-7; a possible D gene is TRBD2 (6 bases). TRBV6-7 is an ORF for which the function is uncertain. The V and J ends lost 9 bases and 0 bases respectively, with 21 bases between them. The CDR3 loop spans 16 amino acids. The CDR3 protein is CARLVRGASVSYEQYF. The CDR3 DNA follows: TGTGCCAGACTAGTTCGGGGAGCTAGCGTCTCCTACGAGCAGTACTTC.

There are a few counts of this clonotype. The V and J genes are TRBV7-2 and TRBJ2-1; 13 nucleotides align to TRBD2. The CDR3 totals 19 residues. V was pared by 7 bases and J by 0 bases, with 12 bases of the junction left unmatched. Per the germline V gene, CDR1 is SGHTA and CDR2 is FQGNSA. The CDR3 DNA reads TGTGCCAGCACTTGGGGACTAGCGGGGACATTAAGCTCCTACAATGAGCAGTTCTTC. Translated: CASTWGLAGTLSSYNEQFF.

This clonotype was detected ten times or more. The chain carries TRBV12-3 or TRBV12-4 and TRBJ1-5; tentative D call: TRBD1 (5 bases). V lost 6 bases and J 0 bases, leaving 18 bases between the germline ends. The CDR3 loop spans 17 amino acids. As DNA, the CDR3 is TGTGCCAGCAGCCGCTTCGGGGGGATCATTAGCAATCAGCCCCAGCATTTT. Its protein product is CASSRFGGIISNQPQHF.

This clonotype has ten or more counts. V and J are TRBV7-2 and TRBJ2-1, with D uncertain. The germline V gene has CDR1 SGHTA and CDR2 FQGNSA. V lost 1 base and J 8 bases, leaving 9 bases between the germline ends. The CDR3 contains 13 residues. CDR3 DNA sequence: TGTGCCAGCAGCTTAGAGCGCGTGCATGAGCAGTTCTTC. This translates into CASSLERVHEQFF.

This clonotype was seen many times. The chain has TRBV5-1 and TRBJ2-7, with D unclear. The germline V and J ends were trimmed by 0 bases and 3 bases, with 10 bases remaining between them. The CDR3 consists of 14 residues. Germline-derived CDR1 and CDR2 are SGHRS and YFSETQ. The CDR3 DNA is TGCGCCAGCAGCTTGGCCGATGTCAGCTACGAGCAGTACTTC. This encodes CASSLADVSYEQYF.

This clonotype was counted at least ten times. This sequence joins TRBV27 and TRBJ1-1, with 9 positions matching TRBD1. Germline CDR1 reads MNHEY; CDR2 reads SMNVEV (reference sequence). This CDR3 spans 12 amino acids. Unmatched junction bases numbered 0, after V lost 2 bases and J lost 8 bases. In DNA, the CDR3 is TGTGCCAGCAGTTTAGGGACAGGGGAAGCTTTCTTT. Its protein product is CASSLGTGEAFF.

This clonotype was recorded at least ten times. The genes are TRBV12-3 or TRBV12-4 and TRBJ1-2; D gene ambiguous. This CDR3 is built from 15 residues. V lost 5 bases and J lost 0, with 13 bases in between. The CDR3 coding sequence is TGTGCCAGCAGTCCGCAGGTGAGAGCTAACTATGGCTACACCTTC. Amino acids: CASSPQVRANYGYTF.